This T cell receptor beta chain came from a study of cytomegalovirus exposure and HLA in healthy donors. Across the study: Of the donors genotyped, several hundred in all, around 76% fell in the Caucasian-associated ancestry cluster. Study-level points and caveats: For TCR beta chains, V- and J-gene trimming was later linked to a missense DCLRE1C variant.

60 Vbeta and 13 Jbeta primers were used in PCR. The protocol was immunoSEQ multiplex PCR, while the TCRdb copy is restricted to in-frame clones and leaves out a portion. This table has some 120,000 clones, less than 80% appearing once. Per the germline V gene, CDR1 is MDHEN and CDR2 is SYDVKM. CDR3 length equals 13 residues. V lost 6 bases to trimming and J lost 13 bases, with 21 bases between them. Notes on this clone: Antigen specificity is unknown.

This clonotype originated in a woman in her 50s in good health and CMV-seronegative. Sequences were obtained from PBMCs. The genes are TRBV28 and TRBJ1-1, with a weak D call TRBD1 (5 bases). The CDR3 DNA reads as TGTGCCAGCAGACGCCCGCAGGGATACGTCGGTTTCTTT. Translation gives CASRRPQGYVGFF.